This T cell receptor (beta chain) was observed in a study of cytomegalovirus exposure and HLA in healthy donors. Trimming removed 7 bases from V and 6 bases from J; junction bases left unmatched: 8. This CDR3 has 14 residues. Germline CDR1 LGHNT, CDR2 FRNRAP. Healthy bone marrow donors formed the donor group. PCR was performed using 60 Vbeta and 13 Jbeta primers. Data came from immunoSEQ multiplex PCR; TCRdb stores just in-frame clones and leaves some out. Of 200,000 or so clones in the sample, 75% to 80% were seen once. The TCR was taken from a man between 18 and 29 years old in good health and CMV-seronegative. Sequences were obtained from PBMCs. V usage is TRBV12-5 and J usage is TRBJ2-2; 7 bases line up with TRBD1. CDR3 sequence reads: CASAVTGPPGELFF. In DNA, the CDR3 is TGTGCTAGTGCCGTGACAGGGCCCCCCGGGGAGCTGTTTTTT.